Each of the 21 T cell receptor beta chains below was sequenced from the same sample in a study of shared clonotypes between healthy human individuals. TCRdb's copy holds only in-frame clones and misses some; the assay was immunoSEQ multiplex PCR. The sample holds some 2 million clones; roughly 95% are singletons and the top ten take 0.9% to 1.3%. CD8 cells classed as naive were CD45RO-negative and positively selected for CCR7, excluding terminally differentiated effector memory CD45RA+ cells. Input material: naive CD8+ T cells sorted from blood. These receptors came from a young man in good health.

The rearrangement links TRBV10-3 to TRBJ2-1; D is undetermined. The CDR3 contains 18 residues. V was shortened by 0 bases and J by 2 bases, with 17 bases between the two germline ends. Germline loops: CDR1 ENHRY, CDR2 SYGVKD. Written as DNA, the CDR3 is TGTGCCATCAGTGAGTCGACAAGCGCGAGCCCACCCTACAATGAGCAGTTCTTC. Its protein product is CAISESTSASPPYNEQFF.

The V and J genes are TRBV6-5 and TRBJ2-5; TRBD1 agrees at 8 bases. The CDR3 extends over 13 amino acids. With 2 bases clipped from V and 13 bases from J, the junction kept 9 bases outside the gene matches. CDR1 and CDR2 (germline): MNHEY, SVGAGI. CDR3 sequence reads: CASSYGTGSSPYF. CDR3 DNA sequence: TGTGCCAGCAGTTACGGGACAGGTTCAAGCCCGTACTTC.

The J gene is TRBJ1-5, the V gene TRBV4-1; 7 bases agree with TRBD1. This CDR3 spans 17 amino acids. Germline V gene lookup returns CDR1 MGHRA and CDR2 YSYEKL. The J segment lost 5 bases and the V segment lost 1 base, leaving 11 bases of the junction unmatched. This CDR3 reads CASSQGVGTAAHQPQHF. The CDR3, as DNA: TGCGCCAGCAGCCAAGGGGTCGGGACAGCAGCACATCAGCCCCAGCATTTT.

The genes are TRBV6-9 and TRBJ2-6; 7 positions match TRBD2. The trim removed 6 bases at V and 0 bases at J, leaving 8 bases unmatched. The germline V gene has CDR1 MNHGY and CDR2 SVAAGI. CDR3 length equals 17 residues. The CDR3 reads CASSRTSVSSGANVLTF. CDR3 sequence (DNA): TGTGCCAGCAGCCGAACTAGCGTTAGCTCTGGGGCCAACGTCCTGACTTTC.

The chain uses TRBV7-2 and TRBJ1-1; D gene ambiguous. CDR3 length equals 15 residues. Trimming removed 1 base from V and 1 base from J, with 10 bases in between. The V gene's germline CDR1 is SGHTA and CDR2 FQGNSA. This chain's CDR3 is CASSLGIGQNTEAFF. The CDR3 coding sequence is TGTGCCAGCAGCTTAGGGATTGGGCAGAACACTGAAGCTTTCTTT.

This chain links TRBV2 with TRBJ1-1; perhaps TRBD1 as D (6 bases). Trimming shortened V by 9 bases and J by 4 bases, and 21 bases separated the two germline ends. The CDR3 sequence is 15 residues long. Germline V CDR1 and CDR2: SNHLY, FYNNEI. CDR3 sequence (DNA): TGTGCCAGACGGGACTCACAAGGGGGGACCACTGAAGCTTTCTTT. It codes for CARRDSQGGTTEAFF.

This sequence joins TRBV27 and TRBJ2-6, with D perhaps TRBD1 (6 bases). CDR3 size: 18 residues. Germline values: CDR1 MNHEY, CDR2 SMNVEV (reference sequence). The V and J ends lost 1 base and 1 base respectively, with 14 bases between them. The CDR3 coding sequence is TGTGCCAGCAGTTTATGGGGGCCCGAATTATCTGGGGCCAACGTCCTGACTTTC. This sequence encodes CASSLWGPELSGANVLTF.

The J gene is TRBJ2-1, the V gene TRBV28; maybe TRBD1 (6 bases). The CDR3 runs to 13 residues. Per germline, CDR1 MDHEN and CDR2 SYDVKM. Trimming removed 10 bases at V and 4 bases at J, with 14 bases between. The CDR3 DNA is TGTGCCACCACCACGGACAGTTACAATGAGCAGTTCTTC. This encodes CATTTDSYNEQFF.

This rearrangement joins TRBV29-1 to TRBJ2-7; 7 positions agree with TRBD1. The CDR3 runs 13 residues. The J segment lost 6 bases and the V segment lost 6 bases, leaving 11 bases of the junction unmatched. CDR1 and CDR2 from the germline V gene are SQVTM and ANQGSEA. CDR3 amino acids: CSVAPGQSPEQYF. CDR3 nucleotides: TGCAGCGTCGCGCCGGGACAGTCCCCCGAGCAGTACTTC.

CDR3 DNA sequence: TGTGCCAGCGCAGACAGCTTTGGAAACACCATATATTTT. Translated: CASADSFGNTIYF. V is TRBV27 and J is TRBJ1-3, with D tentatively TRBD1 (5 bases). The ends were cut back, 8 bases at V and 3 bases at J, with 11 bases in the middle. CDR3 length: 13 residues. CDR1 and CDR2 from the germline V gene are MNHEY and SMNVEV (reference sequence).

The V call is TRBV2, the J call TRBJ1-1, with a possible D match to TRBD1 (6 bases). Trimming stripped 5 bases from V and 0 bases from J, with 10 bases between. Germline CDR1 is SNHLY and CDR2 is FYNNEI. The CDR3 is 14 residues long. The CDR3 spells CASSLTGLNTEAFF. The CDR3 DNA reads as TGTGCCAGCAGTCTTACAGGGCTGAACACTGAAGCTTTCTTT.

The J gene is TRBJ2-5, the V gene TRBV9; TRBD1 agrees at 10 bases. Germline loops: CDR1 SGDLS, CDR2 YYNGEE. After removal of 4 bases from V and 4 bases from J, the junction contained 7 bases not matched to a gene. There are 15 residues in the CDR3. The CDR3 nucleotides are TGTGCCAGCAGCCTCGACAGGGGGCATGGAGAGACCCAGTACTTC. It codes for CASSLDRGHGETQYF.

A remark on this clone: Other DNA sequences of this sample code for an identical CDR3. Here the CDR3 DNA reads TGTGCCAGCAGTGCCCGGGGGGCCTACGAGCAGTACTTC. Translation gives CASSARGAYEQYF. The genes are TRBV6-1 and TRBJ2-7; 7 bases are a match to TRBD2. This CDR3 has 13 amino acids. Germline assignment: CDR1 MNHNS and CDR2 SASEGT. Unmatched junction bases numbered 2, after V lost 4 bases and J lost 2 bases.

This clone was picked up one time. This chain uses TRBV28 with TRBJ2-7; 7 positions match TRBD2. CDR1 MDHEN and CDR2 SYDVKM come from the germline V gene. With V trimmed by 3 bases and J by 4 bases, 6 bases remained unmatched. CDR3 length: 14 amino acids. CDR3 in DNA: TGTGCCAGCAGTTTCGACGGGGGAGGGTACGAGCAGTACTTC. Translating it yields CASSFDGGGYEQYF.

This clone was seen only once. The chain uses TRBV27 and TRBJ1-4; D gene uncertain. Germline V CDR1 and CDR2: MNHEY, SMNVEV (reference sequence). CDR3 size: 17 residues. The germline V and J ends were trimmed by 0 bases and 5 bases, with 16 bases remaining between them. CDR3 coding DNA: TGTGCCAGCAGTTTATCGTTCGTGTTTCGAGGGAATGAAAAACTGTTTTTT. Protein: CASSLSFVFRGNEKLFF. Complete variable domain (other parts from reference TRBV27 and TRBJ1-4): EAQVTQNPRYLITVTGKKLTVTCSQNMNHEYMSWYRQDPGLGLRQIYYSMNVEVTDKGDVPEGYKVSRKEKRNFPLILESPSPNQTSLYFCASSLSFVFRGNEKLFFGSGTQLSVL.

This sequence joins TRBV9 and TRBJ1-2; D might be TRBD1 (6 bases). The germline V gene has CDR1 SGDLS and CDR2 YYNGEE. CDR3 length: 13 amino acids. V was pared by 5 bases and J by 6 bases, with 14 bases between. CDR3 in amino acids: CASRKGQNHGYTF. CDR3 nucleotide sequence: TGTGCCAGCAGGAAAGGACAGAACCATGGCTACACCTTC.

This chain joins TRBV28 and TRBJ2-7; D may be TRBD2 (5 bases). The ends were cut back, 2 bases at V and 7 bases at J, with 18 bases in the middle. Germline V gene sequence: CDR1 MDHEN, CDR2 SYDVKM. The CDR3 sequence is 15 residues long. CDR3 region: CASSLEGLRLGEQYF. The CDR3 region has the DNA TGTGCCAGCAGTTTAGAGGGCCTCCGGCTAGGGGAGCAGTACTTC.

The genes are TRBV4-3 and TRBJ1-6, with 7 bases lining up with TRBD1. The trim removed 0 bases at V and 7 bases at J, leaving 6 bases unmatched. The CDR3 is 16 amino acids. Looked up from germline, CDR1 is LGHNA and CDR2 is YSLEER. CDR3 coding DNA: TGCGCCAGCAGCCAAGATAACTGGGACAGCAATTCACCCCTCCACTTT. The encoded protein is CASSQDNWDSNSPLHF.

The chain employs TRBV30 and TRBJ1-2; 7 positions agree with TRBD1. J gave up 6 bases and V 5 bases, and 9 bases lay outside the gene matches. This CDR3 region has 13 residues. CDR1 GTSNPN and CDR2 SVGIG come from the germline V gene (reference sequence). CDR3 loop: CAWGEGAFDGYTF. The CDR3 DNA reads TGTGCCTGGGGAGAGGGGGCATTTGATGGCTACACCTTC.

This sequence joins TRBV7-9 and TRBJ1-3; no clear D gene. Germline V CDR1 and CDR2: SEHNR, FQNEAQ (reference sequence). This CDR3 spans 13 amino acids. Trimming removed 7 bases at V and 7 bases at J, with 14 bases between. The CDR3 spells CASTSPPGNTIYF. The CDR3 region has the DNA TGTGCCAGCACCTCCCCCCCGGGGAACACCATATATTTT. Variable domain in full (rest from reference TRBV7-9 and TRBJ1-3): DTGVSQNPRHKITKRGQNVTFRCDPISEHNRLYWYRQTLGQGPEFLTYFQNEAQLEKSRLLSDRFSAERPKGSFSTLEIQRTEQGDSAMYLCASTSPPGNTIYFGEGSWLTVV.

The V call is TRBV6-5, the J call TRBJ2-1, with 7 bases aligning to TRBD1. This CDR3 has 12 residues. V dropped 5 bases and J dropped 9; count of bases not matched to a gene: 4. CDR1 MNHEY and CDR2 SVGAGI come from the germline V gene. The CDR3 loop is CASSLQGLEQFF. The CDR3 DNA reads TGTGCCAGCAGTCTACAGGGGCTTGAGCAGTTCTTC.